This record concerns one T cell receptor (beta chain) sequence. This record belongs to a study of cytomegalovirus exposure and HLA in healthy donors. CDR3 length: 13 amino acids. In germline, CDR1 is GTSNPN, CDR2 SVGIG (reference sequence). V was cut by 8 bases and J by 2 bases, with 16 bases left in between. PCR employed 60 Vbeta and 13 Jbeta primers. Clones were sequenced by immunoSEQ multiplex PCR, and TCRdb holds only the in-frame ones, with some missing. The sample has roughly 120,000 clones; 60% to 80% are singletons. Healthy bone marrow donors supplied every sample. V and J are TRBV30 and TRBJ2-7; possible D gene TRBD1, 6 bases. The specimen sequenced was PBMCs. The clonotype comes from a woman aged 30 to 39 in good health and CMV-seropositive. The CDR3 sequence is CARDGDKTYEQYF. The CDR3, as DNA: TGTGCCAGGGATGGGGACAAGACCTACGAGCAGTACTTC.